Presented here are 26 T cell receptor beta chains from one specimen sequenced in a study of blood T cell repertoires in COVID-19. Clones were sequenced by immunoSEQ multiplex PCR, and TCRdb holds only the in-frame ones, with some missing. The repertoire consists of roughly 250,000 clones, with around 83% occurring once and the leading ten covering approximately 9.4%. The sample taken for sequencing was peripheral blood. The receptors come from a woman of 80 years or more with acute or convalescent COVID-19.

The chain is built from TRBV10-3 and TRBJ1-1; TRBD1 agrees at 8 bases. This CDR3 has 14 amino acids. V trimming: 0 bases; J trimming: 9 bases; junction bases outside the gene matches: 6. Germline CDR1 ENHRY, CDR2 SYGVKD. CDR3 protein: CAISESGTGAKAFF. The DNA of the CDR3 is TGTGCCATCAGTGAGTCAGGGACAGGCGCGAAAGCTTTCTTT.

V gene TRBV30 combines with J gene TRBJ2-1, with 7 bases identical to TRBD2. Germline CDR1 is GTSNPN and CDR2 is SVGIG (reference sequence). The CDR3 loop spans 14 amino acids. The J segment lost 10 bases and the V segment lost 4 bases, leaving 13 bases of the junction unmatched. The CDR3 DNA reads TGTGCCTGGACGACTAAAGCGGGGAAGGGGGAGCAGTTCTTC. It is translated as CAWTTKAGKGEQFF.

The J gene is TRBJ2-1, the V gene TRBV6-6; D perhaps matches TRBD2 (6 bases). The CDR3 runs 20 residues. Germline-derived CDR1 and CDR2 are MNHNY and SVGAGI (reference sequence). V lost 6 bases and J lost 4, with 31 bases in between. In DNA form, the CDR3 reads TGTGCCAGCAGCTCGCGACCAATCGCAGGGACGGAGGGATGGTACAATGAGCAGTTCTTC. This sequence encodes CASSSRPIAGTEGWYNEQFF.

The chain joins TRBV28 to TRBJ1-2, with D perhaps TRBD1 (5 bases). The CDR3 totals 15 residues. CDR1 and CDR2 (germline): MDHEN, SYDVKM. V was cut by 6 bases and J by 2 bases, with 16 bases left in between. CDR3: CASSLQVSGNYGYTF. CDR3 in DNA: TGTGCCAGCAGCCTACAGGTCTCGGGCAACTATGGCTACACCTTC.

The chain employs TRBV9 and TRBJ2-1, with 11 nucleotides matching TRBD1. This CDR3 is built from 15 residues. After removal of 4 bases from V and 6 bases from J, the junction contained 6 bases not matched to a gene. Germline values: CDR1 SGDLS, CDR2 YYNGEE. The CDR3 nucleotides read TGTGCCAGCAGCAGTCCCGGGACAGGGGGCAATGAGCAGTTCTTC. Translating it yields CASSSPGTGGNEQFF. Based on the CDR3 plus reference TRBV9 and TRBJ2-1, the full variable domain is DSGVTQTPKHLITATGQRVTLRCSPRSGDLSVYWYQQSLDQGLQFLIQYYNGEERAKGNILERFSAQQFPDLHSELNLSSLELGDSALYFCASSSPGTGGNEQFFGPGTRLTVL.

The V and J genes are TRBV5-6 and TRBJ2-5; TRBD2 matches 8 bases. V gave up 2 bases and J gave up 1 base; unmatched junction bases: 4. The CDR3 length is 15 residues. Germline V gives CDR1 SGHDT, CDR2 YYEEEE. CDR3 bases: TGTGCCAGCAGCTTCCTAGCGGGCCCCCAAGAGACCCAGTACTTC. Protein sequence: CASSFLAGPQETQYF.

The chain combines TRBV6-4 with TRBJ1-4, with 7 bases fitting TRBD1. The CDR3 consists of 20 residues. CDR1 is MRHNA, CDR2 SNTAGT, per germline. With 2 bases clipped from V and 2 bases from J, the junction kept 17 bases outside the gene matches. The CDR3 region is CASSDVVRRGWCGTNEKLFF. For the CDR3, the DNA is TGTGCCAGCAGTGACGTGGTCCGCAGGGGGTGGTGCGGGACTAATGAAAAACTGTTTTTT.

This rearrangement joins TRBV5-1 to TRBJ1-2, with D hard to call. The germline V and J ends were trimmed by 3 bases and 4 bases, with 7 bases remaining between them. This CDR3 has 12 residues. Germline CDR1 reads SGHRS; CDR2 reads YFSETQ. The CDR3, as DNA: TGCGCCAGCAGCTCGGACTTCTATGGCTACACCTTC. Protein product: CASSSDFYGYTF.

Only one count was recorded for this clone. The gene calls are TRBV5-8 and TRBJ1-6; no clear D gene. Germline V gene sequence: CDR1 SGHTS, CDR2 YDEGEE. V lost 0 bases to trimming and J lost 9 bases, with 4 bases between them. This CDR3 contains 12 residues. The CDR3 protein is CASSLGVSPLHF. DNA of the CDR3: TGTGCCAGCAGCTTGGGAGTTTCACCCCTCCACTTT.

The chain employs TRBV19 and TRBJ1-5; a possible D gene is TRBD1 (6 bases). The CDR3 totals 14 residues. Germline V CDR1 and CDR2: LNHDA, SQIVND (reference sequence). V was pared by 6 bases and J by 4 bases, with 13 bases between. The CDR3 protein is CASSPGQKNQPQHF. The DNA for the CDR3 is TGTGCCAGTAGCCCCGGACAGAAAAATCAGCCCCAGCATTTT.

This clone was detected only once. This sample also contains other DNA sequences that code for the same CDR3. The chain recombines TRBV7-3 with TRBJ2-3, with 11 bases identical to TRBD2. Germline-derived CDR1 and CDR2 are SGHTA and FQGTGA. V gave up 3 bases and J gave up 4 bases; unmatched junction bases: 3. The CDR3 has 15 amino acids. The CDR3 region is CASSFSGGAADTQYF. CDR3 DNA: TGTGCCAGCAGCTTTAGCGGGGGGGCTGCAGATACGCAGTATTTT.

This clone appeared a single time. The gene calls are TRBV29-1 and TRBJ1-2; maybe TRBD1 (6 bases). Looked up from germline, CDR1 is SQVTM and CDR2 is ANQGSEA. V lost 4 bases and J lost 8, with 17 bases in between. This CDR3 region has 13 residues. The CDR3 loop is CSVGRTAIEGYTF. The CDR3 DNA reads TGCAGCGTTGGCCGGACAGCGATAGAAGGCTACACCTTC.

The V and J genes are TRBV5-4 and TRBJ1-2; TRBD1 might be the D (6 bases). CDR3 size: 13 residues. The ends were cut back, 5 bases at V and 4 bases at J, with 12 bases in the middle. Looked up from germline, CDR1 is SGHNT and CDR2 is YYREEE (reference sequence). The chain's CDR3 is CASSFRTVYGYTF. The CDR3 DNA sequence: TGTGCCAGCAGTTTCAGGACAGTCTATGGCTACACCTTC.

This clone was counted only a few times. The chain has TRBV19 and TRBJ1-1; tentatively, D is TRBD1 (5 bases). The V gene's germline CDR1 is LNHDA and CDR2 SQIVND (reference sequence). V was cut by 1 base and J by 6 bases, with 12 bases left in between. The CDR3 spans 14 residues. The CDR3 sequence is CASSIAGGRAEAFF. The CDR3 DNA sequence: TGTGCCAGTAGTATAGCGGGGGGACGGGCTGAAGCTTTCTTT.

The chain has TRBV28 and TRBJ1-5; perhaps TRBD1 as D (5 bases). The CDR3 totals 14 residues. V lost 5 bases to trimming and J lost 6 bases, with 14 bases between them. Germline lookup yields CDR1 MDHEN and CDR2 SYDVKM. The CDR3 sequence is CASSNLQGSQPQHF. The DNA for the CDR3 is TGTGCCAGCAGTAACCTGCAGGGTAGTCAGCCCCAGCATTTT.

This chain links TRBV6-5 with TRBJ2-7, with 7 bases lining up with TRBD1. The V segment lost 6 bases and the J segment 0 bases; nucleotides outside the gene matches: 8. The V gene's germline CDR1 is MNHEY and CDR2 SVGAGI. The CDR3 runs 15 residues. In nucleotides, the CDR3 is TGTGCCAGCAGACAGGGGCCCCTTAGCTCCTACGAGCAGTACTTC. Translating it yields CASRQGPLSSYEQYF.

This clone was seen just once. The chain recombines TRBV13 with TRBJ2-1; the D gene is possibly TRBD1 (6 bases). This CDR3 is 16 amino acids long. V was clipped by 2 bases and J by 7 bases, with 18 bases between them. Germline V lookup: CDR1 PRHDT, CDR2 FYEKMQ (reference sequence). The CDR3 sequence: CASSLRGRGSRNEQFF. CDR3 DNA sequence: TGTGCCAGCAGCTTAAGGGGCAGGGGTAGTAGAAATGAGCAGTTCTTC.

This sequence joins TRBV4-2 and TRBJ1-6; 7 bases line up with TRBD1. V shed 3 bases and J 5 bases; nucleotides not matched to a gene: 4. CDR3 length equals 15 residues. The germline CDR1 and CDR2 sequences are LGHNA and YNFKEQ. Here the CDR3 DNA reads TGTGCCAGCAGCCAGGCCAGGGGGGATAATTCACCCCTCCACTTT. Its protein is CASSQARGDNSPLHF.

The genes are TRBV5-6 and TRBJ1-1, with a tentative D call TRBD1 (6 bases). The CDR3 contains 16 residues. V was trimmed by 2 bases and J by 3 bases, leaving 17 bases between them. CDR1 is SGHDT, CDR2 YYEEEE, per germline. CDR3 nucleotide sequence: TGTGCCAGCAGCTTCCCTATTCGGGGGGCCGACACTGAAGCTTTCTTT. It yields the protein CASSFPIRGADTEAFF.

The gene calls are TRBV3-1 (or the pseudogene TRBV3-2) and TRBJ1-3; D remains unclear. CDR3 size: 14 residues. V was trimmed by 4 bases and J by 4 bases, leaving 11 bases between them. Germline values: CDR1 LGHDT, CDR2 YNNKEL (reference sequence). The CDR3 nucleotides are TGTGCCAGCAGCCTACGAACTGCGGGAAACACCATATATTTT. Translation gives CASSLRTAGNTIYF.

V usage is TRBV19 and J usage is TRBJ1-5; D is perhaps TRBD1 (5 bases). V was trimmed by 6 bases and J by 0 bases, leaving 12 bases between them. The CDR3 consists of 15 residues. Germline V gives CDR1 LNHDA, CDR2 SQIVND (reference sequence). CDR3 DNA sequence: TGTGCCAGTAGCCAGACCAGGGATAGCAATCAGCCCCAGCATTTT. Translation: CASSQTRDSNQPQHF.

This clone showed up just a few times. The V gene is TRBV2, the J gene TRBJ1-5; tentatively, D is TRBD1 (5 bases). CDR1 is SNHLY, CDR2 FYNNEI, per germline. The CDR3 length is 15 residues. V lost 0 bases to trimming and J lost 2 bases, with 8 bases between them. The CDR3, as DNA: TGTGCCAGCAGTGAAGCGATGACAGGCAATCAGCCCCAGCATTTT. Its translation is CASSEAMTGNQPQHF.

The chain has TRBV5-1 and TRBJ2-2; D perhaps matches TRBD2 (6 bases). V lost 0 bases to trimming and J lost 2 bases, with 11 bases between them. From germline, CDR1 is SGHRS and CDR2 YFSETQ. The CDR3 sequence is 16 residues long. In DNA, the CDR3 is TGCGCCAGCAGCTTGGATCGCGGGGTAAACACCGGGGAGCTGTTTTTT. It specifies CASSLDRGVNTGELFF.

The chain links TRBV18 to TRBJ1-1; unclear D gene. Germline CDR1 KGHSH, CDR2 LQKENI. This CDR3 region has 14 residues. V lost 0 bases to trimming and J lost 0 bases, with 5 bases between them. The CDR3 loop reads CASSPPSVNTEAFF. CDR3 bases: TGTGCCAGCTCACCACCAAGCGTGAACACTGAAGCTTTCTTT.

V usage is TRBV6-5 and J usage is TRBJ1-3; 8 nucleotides match TRBD1. In germline, CDR1 is MNHEY, CDR2 SVGAGI. The V gene end was trimmed by 2 bases and the J gene end by 4 bases; junction bases not matched to a gene: 4. This CDR3 contains 15 residues. DNA of the CDR3: TGTGCCAGCAGTTACACGACAGGGGCCGGAAACACCATATATTTT. Amino acid sequence: CASSYTTGAGNTIYF.

As for this clone: It may be a read error: a sequence one base away is much more abundant. V gene TRBV5-6 combines with J gene TRBJ2-7; the D gene is possibly TRBD2 (6 bases). This CDR3 spans 12 amino acids. Germline CDR1 reads SGHDT; CDR2 reads YYEEEE. V dropped 4 bases and J dropped 1 base, with 6 bases sitting between them. CDR3 coding DNA: TGTGCCAGCAGCGGGACTTCCTACGAGCAGTACTTC. It is translated as CASSGTSYEQYF.